One and the same sample provided the 11 T cell receptor beta chains below, sequenced in a study of T-cell reconstitution after alpha-beta-depleted transplantation in children. The library targeted TCRbeta and was prepared with unique molecular identifiers. TCRdb re-called the PCR reads through MiXCR, storing one row per CDR3 protein. The profile covers roughly 500,000 distinct CDR3 sequences, with 12% appearing a single time and more than 5.5% taken by the ten largest. The specimen was PBMCs from the stem cell graft donor, collected from the stem cell graft. The receptors come from a human donor who donated a stem cell graft to a child with combined immunodeficiency.

This clonotype was seen ten or more times. This sequence joins TRBV15 and TRBJ2-1, with D unclear. Trimming removed 1 base at V and 4 bases at J, with 8 bases between. CDR3 length equals 14 residues. Germline-derived CDR1 and CDR2 are LNHNV and YYDKDF (reference sequence). CDR3 nucleotides: TGTGCCACCAGCAGAGTACGAGATTACAATGAGCAGTTCTTC. Protein sequence: CATSRVRDYNEQFF.

This clonotype was seen more than once but under ten times. V gene TRBV18 combines with J gene TRBJ2-5; 7 bases fit TRBD2. The CDR3 runs 16 residues. Trimming removed 3 bases from V and 1 base from J; junction bases left unmatched: 8. The germline CDR1 and CDR2 sequences are KGHSH and LQKENI. The CDR3 region is CASSPGRELIQETQYF. CDR3 DNA: TGTGCCAGCTCACCGGGGCGGGAGCTGATCCAAGAGACCCAGTACTTC.

CDR3 residues: CASSLMPPKETQYF. CDR3 nucleotide sequence: TGTGCCAGCAGCTTAATGCCTCCAAAAGAGACCCAGTACTTC. V usage is TRBV7-9 and J usage is TRBJ2-5; D call uncertain. Between the trimmed V and J ends, which lost 2 bases and 3 bases, there was a span of 10 bases. Germline CDR1 reads SEHNR; CDR2 reads FQNEAQ (reference sequence). The CDR3 consists of 14 residues. Based on the CDR3 plus reference TRBV7-9 and TRBJ2-5, the full variable domain is DTGVSQNPRHKITKRGQNVTFRCDPISEHNRLYWYRQTLGQGPEFLTYFQNEAQLEKSRLLSDRFSAERPKGSFSTLEIQRTEQGDSAMYLCASSLMPPKETQYFGPGTRLLVL.

This clonotype came up a few times. This sequence joins TRBV5-5 and TRBJ1-1, with TRBD1 matching over 8 bases. The length of the CDR3 is 16 residues. The germline gives CDR1 SGHKS, CDR2 YYEKEE (reference sequence). With V trimmed by 3 bases and J by 7 bases, 14 bases remained unmatched. CDR3 amino acids: CASSSGLVDRGGEAFF. The CDR3 DNA follows: TGTGCCAGCAGCTCGGGTTTGGTTGACAGGGGTGGTGAAGCTTTCTTT.

At least ten counts were recorded for this clonotype. The rearrangement uses TRBV7-3 and TRBJ2-1; D is perhaps TRBD1 or TRBD2 (6 bases each). CDR1 is SGHTA, CDR2 FQGTGA, per germline. V shed 2 bases and J shed 3 bases, with 11 bases lying between them. The length of the CDR3 is 15 residues. The CDR3 loop reads CASSLQGGGYNEQFF. The DNA for the CDR3 is TGTGCCAGCAGCTTACAAGGGGGAGGCTACAATGAGCAGTTCTTC.

This clonotype was recorded many times. The chain carries TRBV28 and TRBJ1-1; D not resolved. Germline CDR1 is MDHEN and CDR2 is SYDVKM. The V and J ends lost 3 bases and 8 bases respectively, with 16 bases between them. The CDR3 consists of 14 residues. CDR3 amino acids: CASSLTTASGEAFF. The CDR3 region has the DNA TGTGCCAGCAGTTTGACCACGGCCAGTGGAGAAGCTTTCTTT.

On this clonotype: At one end the junction does not follow the germline gene, possibly because of a read error. The chain carries TRBV12-3 or TRBV12-4 and TRBJ2-3, with 9 nucleotides matching TRBD2. The CDR3 runs to 14 residues. The CDR3, as DNA: TGTGCCAGCAGTCTAGCGGGGACCACAGATACGCAGTATTTT. This sequence encodes CASSLAGTTDTQYF.

V and J are TRBV10-3 and TRBJ2-1; TRBD2 aligns across 9 bases. Germline V CDR1 and CDR2: ENHRY, SYGVKD. CDR3 size: 19 residues. The V and J ends lost 2 bases and 0 bases, in that order; junction bases with no gene match: 11. The CDR3 loop reads CAISEIIRAGGPSYNEQFF. For the CDR3, the DNA is TGTGCCATCAGTGAGATTATTAGAGCGGGAGGCCCCTCCTACAATGAGCAGTTCTTC.

As DNA, the CDR3 is TGTGCCAGCAGCAAGGTCGGGGGTTCAAACCAGCCCCAGCATTTT. Translating it yields CASSKVGGSNQPQHF. The chain carries TRBV7-2 and TRBJ1-5; D might be TRBD1 (5 bases). Germline V CDR1 and CDR2: SGHTA, FQGNSA. There are 15 residues in the CDR3. The V end lost 5 bases, the J end lost 7 bases, and 18 bases lay between the germline ends.

The chain links TRBV4-3 to TRBJ2-4; D might be TRBD2 (5 bases). The CDR3 spans 17 residues. Trimming left V 0 bases short and J 1 base short, with 13 bases between. Per germline, CDR1 LGHNA and CDR2 YSLEER. DNA of the CDR3: TGCGCCAGCAGCCAAGACCCGGCCGGGGAGGCCAAAAACATTCAGTACTTC. This sequence encodes CASSQDPAGEAKNIQYF.

This clonotype has only a few counts. The chain links TRBV15 to TRBJ2-2; 7 bases are a match to TRBD1. J was trimmed by 6 bases and V by 5 bases; bases with no gene match: 9. The germline gives CDR1 LNHNV, CDR2 YYDKDF (reference sequence). The CDR3 loop spans 15 amino acids. This CDR3 reads CATSATGNPAGELFF. DNA of the CDR3: TGTGCCACCAGCGCGACAGGGAATCCAGCCGGGGAGCTGTTTTTT.